The 22 T cell receptor beta chains below all came from one sample that was sequenced in a study of blood T cell repertoires in COVID-19 (dated by TCRdb to about 2020). Library preparation used the immunoSEQ multiplex PCR assay. TCRdb obtained this table from immuneACCESS and retained in-frame rearrangements with V and J assigned. These tables miss some clones; where compared with another copy, unresolved V genes account for less than half of the shortfall, and the remainder is unexplained. The sample profile shows some 360,000 clones; roughly 89% of them were found once. The ten most abundant clones make up over 3.5% of the sample. Source material: peripheral blood. These receptors originate from a woman aged 60-75 years with COVID-19, enrolled during active disease.

The gene calls are TRBV11-2 and TRBJ1-6; 8 bases align to TRBD1. The CDR3 is 14 amino acids. Germline assignment: CDR1 SGHAT and CDR2 FQNNGV. With 5 bases clipped from V and 9 bases from J, the junction kept 6 bases outside the gene matches. The CDR3 nucleotides read TGTGCCAGCAGCCTCGGACAGGGAGGTTCACCCCTCCACTTT. Translated: CASSLGQGGSPLHF.

The chain has TRBV5-5 and TRBJ2-2, with 9 bases aligning to TRBD1. Germline V gives CDR1 SGHKS, CDR2 YYEKEE (reference sequence). The CDR3 has 19 amino acids. V lost 0 bases and J lost 4; bases outside the gene matches: 13. DNA of the CDR3: TGTGCCAGCAGCTTGGTAGTTTATCCCGGGACAGGGCGCACCGGGGAGCTGTTTTTT. It encodes CASSLVVYPGTGRTGELFF.

The chain carries TRBV11-2 and TRBJ1-2, with a weak D call TRBD1 (6 bases). The germline CDR1 and CDR2 sequences are SGHAT and FQNNGV. The CDR3 length is 17 residues. V was pared by 3 bases and J by 3 bases, with 20 bases between. CDR3 sequence (DNA): TGTGCCAGCAGCTTGGCCCTTGGGGGGGCTAGGTACTATGGCTACACCTTC. Its translation is CASSLALGGARYYGYTF. The full variable domain, in which reference TRBV11-2 and TRBJ1-2 provide the parts outside the CDR3, is EAGVAQSPRYKIIEKRQSVAFWCNPISGHATLYWYQQILGQGPKLLIQFQNNGVVDDSQLPKDRFSAERLKGVDSTLKIQPAKLEDSAVYLCASSLALGGARYYGYTFGSGTRLTVV.

The chain recombines TRBV7-3 with TRBJ2-1; TRBD2 aligns across 11 bases. This CDR3 region has 14 residues. The trim removed 5 bases at V and 8 bases at J, leaving 5 bases unmatched. Germline V gene lookup returns CDR1 SGHTA and CDR2 FQGTGA. The CDR3 protein is CASSRTSGSHEQFF. CDR3 nucleotides: TGTGCCAGCAGCCGGACTAGCGGGTCCCATGAGCAGTTCTTC.

The chain recombines TRBV6-2 or TRBV6-3 with TRBJ2-3; a weak D match, TRBD2 (5 bases). V was pared by 6 bases and J by 6 bases, with 13 bases between. The CDR3 length is 13 residues. Looked up from germline, CDR1 is MNHEY and CDR2 is SVGEGT. The CDR3 loop reads CASSLKGGDTQYF. The CDR3 DNA sequence: TGTGCCAGCAGCTTAAAGGGCGGGGATACGCAGTATTTT.

This chain links TRBV11-1 with TRBJ1-2; 7 bases align to TRBD1. The CDR3 totals 12 residues. Germline V gene data show CDR1 as SGHAT and CDR2 as FQDESV (reference sequence). V was pared by 5 bases and J by 8 bases, with 5 bases of the junction left unmatched. The CDR3 DNA is TGTGCCAGCAGCACCAAAGGGGGCGGCTACACCTTC. It yields the protein CASSTKGGGYTF.

The V call is TRBV28, the J call TRBJ1-2; 9 nucleotides align to TRBD1. This CDR3 comprises 13 residues. Germline CDR1 is MDHEN and CDR2 is SYDVKM. The V gene end was trimmed by 2 bases and the J gene end by 8 bases; junction bases not matched to a gene: 3. The DNA for the CDR3 is TGTGCCAGCAGTTTAGGGACAGGGTCAGGCTACACCTTC. This encodes CASSLGTGSGYTF.

This chain joins TRBV7-2 and TRBJ2-7; 7 nucleotides match TRBD2. V gave up 6 bases and J gave up 2 bases; unmatched junction bases: 7. The CDR3 has 14 residues. The germline V gene encodes CDR1 SGHTA and CDR2 FQGNSA. For the CDR3, the DNA is TGTGCCAGCAGAGAGGGACTACCGACCTACGAGCAGTACTTC. Protein product: CASREGLPTYEQYF. The variable domain in full, with the rest retrieved from reference TRBV7-2 and TRBJ2-7, is GAGVSQSPSNKVTEKGKDVELRCDPISGHTALYWYRQSLGQGLEFLIYFQGNSAPDKSGLPSDRFSAERTGGSVSTLTIQRTQQEDSAVYLCASREGLPTYEQYFGPGTRLTVT.

V and J are TRBV3-1 (or the pseudogene TRBV3-2) and TRBJ1-1; D possibly corresponds to TRBD1 (5 bases). CDR1 is LGHDT, CDR2 YNNKEL, per germline (reference sequence). The CDR3 is made up of 15 amino acids. V lost 4 bases, J lost 5 bases, and 17 bases lay in between. The CDR3 loop reads CASSPRAGGGTEAFF. In DNA, the CDR3 is TGTGCCAGCAGCCCCCGAGCGGGCGGGGGAACTGAAGCTTTCTTT.

The V call is TRBV29-1, the J call TRBJ2-6; D uncertain. The CDR3 length is 16 residues. V was trimmed by 0 bases and J by 0 bases, leaving 9 bases between them. Germline CDR1 reads SQVTM; CDR2 reads ANQGSEA. The CDR3 region is CSVEDPYGSGANVLTF. In DNA, the CDR3 is TGCAGCGTTGAAGATCCGTACGGCTCTGGGGCCAACGTCCTGACTTTC.

The rearrangement uses TRBV6-5 and TRBJ1-2, with a possible D match to TRBD1 (6 bases). This CDR3 is built from 14 residues. The V and J ends lost 10 bases and 1 base respectively, with 16 bases between them. Germline-derived CDR1 and CDR2 are MNHEY and SVGAGI. CDR3 sequence reads: CATMRGGNNYGYTF. The CDR3 nucleotides read TGTGCCACCATGCGGGGGGGCAATAACTATGGCTACACCTTC.

In nucleotides, the CDR3 is TGTGCCAGCAGCCAACTCGGGGGGTTTAGCACAGATACGCAGTATTTT. This codes for CASSQLGGFSTDTQYF. The chain recombines TRBV4-2 with TRBJ2-3; 7 positions agree with TRBD2. This CDR3 is built from 16 residues. The J segment lost 0 bases and the V segment lost 2 bases, leaving 5 bases of the junction unmatched. The germline V gene encodes CDR1 LGHNA and CDR2 YNFKEQ.

The chain is built from TRBV7-9 and TRBJ1-4, with D maybe TRBD1 (5 bases). Per germline, CDR1 SEHNR and CDR2 FQNEAQ (reference sequence). The V end lost 5 bases, the J end lost 7 bases, and 29 bases lay between the germline ends. This CDR3 is 19 amino acids long. The CDR3 protein is CASSHFSLKTVHVPEKLFF. CDR3 bases: TGTGCCAGCAGCCACTTTTCCCTTAAGACAGTCCATGTGCCTGAAAAACTGTTTTTT. The full variable domain, with the rest looked up from reference TRBV7-9 and TRBJ1-4, is DTGVSQNPRHKITKRGQNVTFRCDPISEHNRLYWYRQTLGQGPEFLTYFQNEAQLEKSRLLSDRFSAERPKGSFSTLEIQRTEQGDSAMYLCASSHFSLKTVHVPEKLFFGSGTQLSVL.

The chain couples TRBV6-5 to TRBJ2-3; 7 bases agree with TRBD1. Trimming at V came to 2 bases and at J to 0 bases, leaving 5 bases not matched to a gene. This CDR3 is built from 16 residues. From germline, CDR1 is MNHEY and CDR2 SVGAGI. CDR3 in amino acids: CASSYLGQASTDTQYF. The CDR3 DNA reads as TGTGCCAGCAGTTACCTTGGACAGGCAAGCACAGATACGCAGTATTTT.

The chain couples TRBV2 to TRBJ2-3, with 10 positions matching TRBD2. The germline V gene has CDR1 SNHLY and CDR2 FYNNEI. This CDR3 region has 15 residues. Losses at the gene ends were 6 bases for V and 2 bases for J; bases not matched to a gene: 5. The CDR3 reads CASSPSGGNTDTQYF. The DNA for the CDR3 is TGTGCCAGCAGCCCTAGCGGGGGTAACACAGATACGCAGTATTTT.

The rearrangement joins TRBV19 to TRBJ1-1, with D unresolved. The germline V and J ends were trimmed by 7 bases and 3 bases, with 21 bases remaining between them. CDR3 size: 16 residues. Germline V gene sequence: CDR1 LNHDA, CDR2 SQIVND (reference sequence). CDR3 DNA sequence: TGTGCCAGTACCCCCCCATGGGAGGGTGTAGACACTGAAGCTTTCTTT. Its translation is CASTPPWEGVDTEAFF.

The chain joins TRBV19 to TRBJ1-1; tentative D call: TRBD1 (5 bases). Between the trimmed V and J ends, which lost 5 bases and 1 base, there was a span of 20 bases. CDR1 and CDR2 from the germline V gene are LNHDA and SQIVND (reference sequence). This CDR3 comprises 17 residues. The CDR3 loop reads CASSPKPGGPENTEAFF. Here the CDR3 DNA reads TGTGCCAGTAGTCCGAAACCGGGGGGACCGGAGAACACTGAAGCTTTCTTT.

The chain is built from TRBV6-2 or TRBV6-3 and TRBJ2-7; a possible D gene is TRBD1 (6 bases). Trimming left V 4 bases short and J 0 bases short, with 16 bases between. Germline lookup yields CDR1 MNHEY and CDR2 SVGEGT. This CDR3 has 16 amino acids. In DNA, the CDR3 is TGTGCCAGCAGTTCCCACAGGGATTTGAGCTCCTACGAGCAGTACTTC. It is translated as CASSSHRDLSSYEQYF.

This clone was seen just once. The V and J genes are TRBV29-1 and TRBJ2-4; 8 nucleotides align to TRBD1. Looked up from germline, CDR1 is SQVTM and CDR2 is ANQGSEA. The ends lost 4 bases at V and 8 bases at J; junction bases unmatched: 7. The CDR3 has 13 residues. The CDR3 sequence is CSVVGDRQYIQYF. As DNA, the CDR3 is TGCAGCGTTGTAGGGGACAGGCAATACATTCAGTACTTC.

The CDR3 region is CASSERQGANYGYTF. The CDR3 DNA is TGTGCCAGCAGTGAAAGGCAGGGGGCAAACTATGGCTACACCTTC. This chain joins TRBV6-1 and TRBJ1-2; 8 positions match TRBD1. The germline V gene encodes CDR1 MNHNS and CDR2 SASEGT. This CDR3 is built from 15 residues. The V gene end was trimmed by 2 bases and the J gene end by 2 bases; junction bases not matched to a gene: 4.

The chain links TRBV6-2 or TRBV6-3 to TRBJ2-2, with D unresolved. The CDR3 has 14 amino acids. Trimming cost V 6 bases and J 1 base, with 9 bases left between them. The V gene's germline CDR1 is MNHEY and CDR2 SVGEGT. The CDR3 reads CASSQRQNTGELFF. CDR3 coding DNA: TGTGCCAGCAGCCAGAGACAGAACACCGGGGAGCTGTTTTTT.

The V and J genes are TRBV7-9 and TRBJ1-4; D remains unclear. Trimming removed 1 base at V and 5 bases at J, with 5 bases between. There are 13 residues in the CDR3. Germline loops: CDR1 SEHNR, CDR2 FQNEAQ (reference sequence). The CDR3, as DNA: TGTGCCAGCAGCTTAGGGCTCAATGAAAAACTGTTTTTT. Its protein is CASSLGLNEKLFF. Full variable domain (outside the CDR3, taken from reference TRBV7-9 and TRBJ1-4): DTGVSQNPRHKITKRGQNVTFRCDPISEHNRLYWYRQTLGQGPEFLTYFQNEAQLEKSRLLSDRFSAERPKGSFSTLEIQRTEQGDSAMYLCASSLGLNEKLFFGSGTQLSVL.